This T cell receptor (beta chain) was profiled in a study of lymphopenia after photon versus proton radiotherapy. Findings and limits, study-wide: Under photons, naive T cells and diversity fell while effector/memory populations rose. After the lymphocyte nadir, photon-treated repertoires showed oligoclonal expansion, especially of CD8+ Temra cells. Authors raise, but do not show, better survival with proton therapy. Larger post-nadir TCR diversity loss correlated inversely with survival in deceased patients.

Produced via immunoSEQ multiplex PCR; TCRdb's table is partial and in-frame only. The table includes 60,000 or so clones, about 90% detected once. Losses at the gene ends were 11 bases for V and 3 bases for J; bases not matched to a gene: 11. From germline, CDR1 is ENHRY and CDR2 SYGVKD. The CDR3 consists of 14 residues. Comments on this clone: Its antigen remains unknown.

This sequence originates from a man between 35 and 55 years old with gastric cancer. The J gene is TRBJ1-1, the V gene TRBV10-3, with TRBD1 matching over 8 bases. The specimen was peripheral blood, collected from a patient treated with photon-based radiotherapy. CDR3: CAVRQGTVYTEAFF. The CDR3 bases are TGTGCCGTTCGACAGGGGACGGTTTACACTGAAGCTTTCTTT.